The T cell receptor (beta chain) described here comes from a study of immune characterization of retroperitoneal liposarcoma. In TCRdb, the PCR reads were re-called with MiXCR into one record per CDR3 protein. The table shows some 9,100 distinct CDR3 sequences, with around a quarter occurring only once. There are 16 residues in the CDR3. V lost 2 bases and J lost 15; bases outside the gene matches: 11. Germline CDR1 MNHNS, CDR2 SASEGT. The clonotype was recovered from a male donor with retroperitoneal liposarcoma. Sequencing input: tumor tissue. The chain carries TRBV6-1 and TRBJ2-1, with 15 positions matching TRBD2. CDR3 residues: CASSESRGTSGGRRFF. DNA for the CDR3: TGTGCCAGCAGTGAAAGTAGGGGGACTAGCGGGGGGAGACGGTTCTTC.